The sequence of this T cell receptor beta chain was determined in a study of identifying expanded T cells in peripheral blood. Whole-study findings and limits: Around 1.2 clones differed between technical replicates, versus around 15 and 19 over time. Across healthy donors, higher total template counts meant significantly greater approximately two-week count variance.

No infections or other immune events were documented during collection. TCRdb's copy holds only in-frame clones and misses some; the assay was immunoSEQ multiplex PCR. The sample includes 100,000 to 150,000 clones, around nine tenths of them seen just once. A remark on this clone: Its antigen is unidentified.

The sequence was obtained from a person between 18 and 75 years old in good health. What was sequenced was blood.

CDR3: CASSLRIAAGRGGELFF. The CDR3 bases are TGTGCCAGCAGCTTACGGATTGCGGCGGGGCGGGGCGGGGAGCTGTTTTTT. The chain carries TRBV7-3 and TRBJ2-2, with a tentative D call TRBD2 (6 bases). The germline gives CDR1 SGHTA, CDR2 FQGTGA. V was trimmed by 2 bases and J by 7 bases, leaving 20 bases between them. The CDR3 extends over 17 amino acids.